One and the same sample provided the 5 T cell receptor beta chains below, sequenced in a study of shared clonotypes between healthy human individuals. TCRdb keeps only in-frame clones here, not all; method: immunoSEQ multiplex PCR. The sample has 400,000 to 550,000 clones; around 80% are singletons. The sample was PBMCs. The receptors derive from a woman between 35 and 50 years old in good health. Some clones in this sample may be carry-over from other donors' samples.

The chain recombines TRBV5-1 with TRBJ1-1; 9 nucleotides line up with TRBD1. CDR1 and CDR2 from the germline V gene are SGHRS and YFSETQ. The CDR3 has 16 amino acids. The J segment lost 5 bases and the V segment lost 0 bases, leaving 8 bases of the junction unmatched. CDR3 protein: CASSLAGTGFRTEAFF. The CDR3 bases are TGCGCCAGCAGCTTGGCCGGGACAGGGTTTCGGACTGAAGCTTTCTTT.

This clone was counted a single time. The chain has TRBV5-1 and TRBJ2-7; either TRBD1 or TRBD2 may fit D (5 bases each). V was cut by 4 bases and J by 4 bases, with 33 bases left in between. Germline V gives CDR1 SGHRS, CDR2 YFSETQ. The CDR3 is 20 amino acids. CDR3 loop: CASSPFLPLEGLRRQYEQYF. The DNA for the CDR3 is TGCGCCAGCAGCCCTTTTCTGCCGTTAGAGGGGTTAAGACGTCAATACGAGCAGTACTTC.

This chain joins TRBV7-3 and TRBJ2-7; TRBD2 aligns across 7 bases. The V gene's germline CDR1 is SGHTA and CDR2 FQGTGA. CDR3 length: 16 residues. V lost 5 bases to trimming and J lost 4 bases; unmatched junction nucleotides: 14. The CDR3, as DNA: TGTGCCAGCAGCCCCCAGGGCGGGAGCGGTCGGTACGAGCAGTACTTC. It codes for CASSPQGGSGRYEQYF.

The chain is built from TRBV27 and TRBJ2-3; the D is unclear. The CDR3 totals 15 residues. Germline V gives CDR1 MNHEY, CDR2 SMNVEV (reference sequence). V lost 4 bases to trimming and J lost 1 base, with 12 bases between them. In nucleotides, the CDR3 is TGTGCCAGCAGTTCTTGGGAAGACCGCACAGATACGCAGTATTTT. Encoded protein: CASSSWEDRTDTQYF.

The chain recombines TRBV29-1 with TRBJ2-7, with 8 bases identical to TRBD1. The V gene's germline CDR1 is SQVTM and CDR2 ANQGSEA. Trimming at V came to 6 bases and at J to 5 bases, leaving 9 bases not matched to a gene. This CDR3 spans 13 amino acids. For the CDR3, the DNA is TGCAGCGTGTCGACAGGGGTTGAACACGAGCAGTACTTC. Translating it yields CSVSTGVEHEQYF.